This T cell receptor (beta chain) derives from a study of T cell repertoires in cytomegalovirus infection. At the level of the study: Selection of CMV epitopes for the study included recently identified HLA-C-restricted and well-studied HLA-B-restricted ones. CMV infection plus the matching HLA type was flagged by public TCR beta signatures. Study outcomes and limitations: The cumulative frequency of public TCR beta families distinguished individuals who carried CMV together with the relevant HLA. CMV-specific HLA-C-restricted TCR beta clonotypes dominated the ex vivo response.

A remark on this clonotype: The target antigen is unknown.

Germline V lookup: CDR1 MNHNS, CDR2 SASEGT. This CDR3 contains 18 residues. V was cut by 2 bases and J by 0 bases, with 17 bases left in between. TCRdb reanalysed the reads using MiXCR and keeps one entry per CDR3 protein. Of hundreds of thousands of distinct CDR3 sequences listed, approximately 40% are singletons. Specimen: cultured PBMCs, collected from culture after CMV antigen stimulation. J is TRBJ2-4 and V is TRBV6-1; D gene unclear. This receptor was taken from a human donor in good health (CMV status not recorded). Some clones in this sample may be carry-over from other donors' samples. CDR3 nucleotide sequence: TGTGCCAGCAGTGAATACGGTTTGGGGTCAATAGCCAAAAACATTCAGTACTTC. It is translated as CASSEYGLGSIAKNIQYF.